What follows is one T cell receptor beta chain and its context. This specimen comes from a study of patients and donors after allogeneic stem cell transplantation. The V end lost 6 bases, the J end lost 4 bases, and 13 bases lay between the germline ends. CDR3 length: 14 amino acids. The germline gives CDR1 MNHEY, CDR2 SVGAGI. TCRdb used MiXCR to reprocess the RT-PCR reads, holding one entry per CDR3 protein. This sample has about 200,000 distinct CDR3 sequences, with less than 45% found just once. Sequenced input: blood, either unsorted or a sorted T cell fraction (not recorded which). The sequence was collected from a human donor who was either an allogeneic HSCT recipient or a stem cell or donor lymphocyte infusion donor (not recorded which). It is not recorded whose cells these are; they may come from a transplant donor. V gene TRBV6-5 combines with J gene TRBJ1-3; D gene ambiguous. Written as DNA, the CDR3 is TGTGCCAGCAGCCCCGCGGGGTCGGGAAACACCATATATTTT. It yields the protein CASSPAGSGNTIYF.